This T cell receptor (beta chain) appears in the sequencing data of a study of blood T cells in healthy people across ages. Study-wide results and caveats: Whereas aged donors had fewer naive CD4+ cells, long-lived donors had more of them and higher diversity.

PCR was performed a second time for about 7 to 11 cycles using a sample-barcoded 5' primer and a J-beta primer mix. Each cDNA molecule received a tag from a template-switch adaptor that had 12 random nucleotides. Sequencing of every sample gave 2.5 million or more CDR3-containing paired-end reads. In TCRdb, the 5' RACE reads were re-called with MiXCR into one record per CDR3 protein. Counted here are roughly 1.5 million distinct CDR3 sequences, 42% occurring once; the ten biggest clones make up 4%. Every sample had a minimum of 6 million PBMCs isolated. A remark on this clonotype: The target antigen is unknown.

The sample taken for sequencing was blood. The origin of this receptor is a woman younger than 35 in good health.

CDR3 DNA: TGTGCCAGCAGTCCTTCGGCGGGACGATACTACGAGCAGTACTTC. Its translation is CASSPSAGRYYEQYF. V usage is TRBV27 and J usage is TRBJ2-7; possible D gene TRBD2, 6 bases. The CDR3 covers 15 residues. Trimming removed 5 bases from V and 3 bases from J, with 17 bases in between. Germline V gene lookup returns CDR1 MNHEY and CDR2 SMNVEV (reference sequence).